The source of this TCR beta chain is a study of T cell repertoires in cytomegalovirus infection. Across the whole study: It was the public TCR beta signatures that indicated both CMV infection and matching HLA type. Notes on the study in general: CMV carriers having the relevant HLA were flagged by cumulative public TCR beta family frequency. Ex vivo, HLA-C-restricted CMV-specific TCR beta clonotypes prevailed over the rest of the response.

In its sample, this clonotype was seen many times. Its antigen is as yet unknown. V lost 4 bases and J 9 bases, leaving 10 bases between the germline ends. CDR1 and CDR2 (germline): SQVTM, ANQGSEA. CDR3 length: 11 amino acids. TCRdb re-called the reads through MiXCR, storing one row per CDR3 protein. The sample contains roughly 250,000 distinct CDR3 sequences, roughly an eighth of which appear only once. The TCR was taken from a human donor in good health (CMV status not recorded). Some clones in this sample may be carry-over from other donors' samples. The chain joins TRBV29-1 to TRBJ1-5, with D unclear. Sequences were obtained from PBMCs. CDR3 region: CSVGASGPQHF. CDR3 DNA sequence: TGCAGCGTTGGGGCTTCGGGGCCCCAGCATTTT.